This TCR beta chain originates from a study of blood T cell repertoires in COVID-19. Some clones are missing from TCRdb's copy, which holds only in-frame ones; the method was immunoSEQ multiplex PCR. The sample includes some 120,000 clones, more than 65% of them seen just once. Sequencing was carried out using peripheral blood. The TCR comes from a human donor in a cohort sampled during active COVID-19.

CDR3: CASSLGRGAGDNYNEQFF. CDR3 sequence (DNA): TGTGCCAGCTCACTTGGGCGGGGAGCGGGAGATAACTACAATGAGCAGTTCTTC. The V call is TRBV18, the J call TRBJ2-1; TRBD2 agrees at 8 bases. There are 18 residues in the CDR3. The V gene's germline CDR1 is KGHSH and CDR2 LQKENI. The V gene end was trimmed by 4 bases and the J gene end by 3 bases; junction bases not matched to a gene: 14.